The 28 T cell receptor beta chains below all came from one sample that was sequenced in a study of blood T cells in healthy people across ages. A second about 7 to 11 cycle PCR used barcoded and J-beta primers. TCRdb called the 5' RACE reads again in MiXCR, with one record for every CDR3 protein. The repertoire includes approximately 600,000 distinct CDR3 sequences, roughly 50% of them detected once, and over 35% sits in the top ten. Material for sequencing was blood. The origin of the receptors is a man between 60 and 75 years old in good health.

V gene TRBV2 combines with J gene TRBJ2-4; TRBD1 is a possible D gene (5 bases). The germline V gene has CDR1 SNHLY and CDR2 FYNNEI. Trimming took 0 bases from V and 0 from J, leaving 12 bases between them. The CDR3 totals 17 residues. In DNA form, the CDR3 reads TGTGCCAGCAGTGAAGCGGCGACAGTCCTAGCCAAAAACATTCAGTACTTC. This encodes CASSEAATVLAKNIQYF.

At least ten counts were recorded for this clonotype. The rearrangement links TRBV10-3 to TRBJ1-4; TRBD1 matches at 10 bases. Trimming removed 3 bases from V and 2 bases from J; junction bases left unmatched: 12. The CDR3 is 19 amino acids. Germline V CDR1 and CDR2: ENHRY, SYGVKD. Here the CDR3 DNA reads TGTGCCATCAGTGATGGGCCACCGGGACAGGGGAAGACTAATGAAAAACTGTTTTTT. Protein sequence: CAISDGPPGQGKTNEKLFF.

The chain has TRBV4-1 and TRBJ2-5; 12 nucleotides agree with TRBD2. Unmatched junction bases numbered 5, after V lost 2 bases and J lost 4 bases. The length of the CDR3 is 16 residues. Germline V lookup: CDR1 MGHRA, CDR2 YSYEKL. In DNA, the CDR3 is TGCGCCAGCAGCCAAAGGCCTAGCGGGGGGGCAGAGACCCAGTACTTC. This sequence encodes CASSQRPSGGAETQYF.

This CDR3 is CASSPPLIQETQYF. The CDR3 DNA reads TGTGCCAGCTCACCCCCGTTGATCCAAGAGACCCAGTACTTC. The chain employs TRBV18 and TRBJ2-5; D is unclear. The V gene's germline CDR1 is KGHSH and CDR2 LQKENI. CDR3 length: 14 amino acids. The ends were cut back, 3 bases at V and 1 base at J, with 9 bases in the middle.

CDR3 in DNA: TGTGCCAGCAGTCGCTCGGAGGAGACCCAGTACTTC. Translated: CASSRSEETQYF. The chain couples TRBV25-1 to TRBJ2-7; no firm D call. The J call could be wrong; TRBJ2-5 is a better fit for the DNA end. The germline gives CDR1 MGHDK, CDR2 SYGVNS. The length of the CDR3 is 12 residues.

This clonotype turned up a few times. This chain joins TRBV19 and TRBJ1-5; maybe TRBD1 (5 bases). The CDR3 consists of 15 residues. CDR1 and CDR2 (germline): LNHDA, SQIVND (reference sequence). With 4 bases removed from V and 4 bases from J, the gap between germline ends came to 14 bases. Written as DNA, the CDR3 is TGTGCCAGTAGTACCCCCGGGGGGGGAAATCAGCCCCAGCATTTT. Translating gives CASSTPGGGNQPQHF.

Only a few counts were recorded for this clonotype. The V and J genes are TRBV20-1 and TRBJ2-3, with 8 bases aligning to TRBD2. Germline V gene lookup returns CDR1 DFQATT and CDR2 SNEGSKA (reference sequence). V gave up 6 bases and J gave up 2 bases; unmatched junction bases: 10. CDR3 size: 15 residues. DNA for the CDR3: TGCAGTGCGAGGACGGGGGGGGATCTCACAGATACGCAGTATTTT. It encodes CSARTGGDLTDTQYF.

V and J are TRBV10-3 and TRBJ2-3, with 7 positions matching TRBD2. V dropped 6 bases and J dropped 6; count of bases not matched to a gene: 6. The CDR3 loop spans 13 amino acids. The V gene's germline CDR1 is ENHRY and CDR2 SYGVKD. The CDR3 DNA reads TGTGCCATCAGGCCGAGCGGGGAGGATACGCAGTATTTT. It codes for CAIRPSGEDTQYF.

The chain has TRBV4-1 and TRBJ1-2; D possibly corresponds to TRBD1 (6 bases). V lost 4 bases and J 2 bases, leaving 14 bases between the germline ends. Germline loops: CDR1 MGHRA, CDR2 YSYEKL. The CDR3 has 15 residues. The CDR3 DNA follows: TGCGCCAGCAGCCGAGGGGGGAGCGAGAACTATGGCTACACCTTC. Its translation is CASSRGGSENYGYTF.

This clonotype was counted only a few times. The chain uses TRBV3-1 and TRBJ2-5; D ambiguous. Trimming removed 1 base from V and 5 bases from J, with 8 bases in between. The CDR3 spans 13 residues. Per germline, CDR1 LGHDT and CDR2 YNNKEL (reference sequence). The CDR3 DNA reads as TGTGCCAGCAGCCAAGGTACCCTCGAGACCCAGTACTTC. It codes for CASSQGTLETQYF.

This clonotype was seen at least ten times. The genes are TRBV2 and TRBJ1-4; D is unresolved. Trimming cost V 6 bases and J 8 bases, with 19 bases left between them. The CDR3 extends over 15 amino acids. Germline V gives CDR1 SNHLY, CDR2 FYNNEI. CDR3 nucleotides: TGTGCCAGCAGCTTAACGGCAAATTTGGGGGAAAAACTGTTTTTT. It translates to CASSLTANLGEKLFF.

This clonotype was seen only a few times. V and J are TRBV18 and TRBJ2-3; D might be TRBD1 or TRBD2, each matching 5 bases. Germline-derived CDR1 and CDR2 are KGHSH and LQKENI. This CDR3 is built from 16 residues. V dropped 1 base and J dropped 1 base, with 12 bases sitting between them. The chain's CDR3 is CASSPRGQGGTDTQYF. CDR3 sequence (DNA): TGTGCCAGCTCACCACGTGGGCAGGGAGGCACAGATACGCAGTATTTT.

The chain has TRBV6-5 and TRBJ2-6, with D hard to call. The CDR3 runs 16 residues. Between the trimmed V and J ends, which lost 7 bases and 0 bases, there was a span of 13 bases. CDR1 MNHEY and CDR2 SVGAGI come from the germline V gene. This CDR3 is CASKEMVTSGANVLTF. The CDR3 coding sequence is TGTGCCAGCAAAGAGATGGTTACCTCTGGGGCCAACGTCCTGACTTTC.

The chain recombines TRBV6-5 with TRBJ2-5; D is perhaps TRBD1 (6 bases). The better agreement between TRBJ2-7 and the DNA end casts doubt on the J call. Per germline, CDR1 MNHEY and CDR2 SVGAGI. The CDR3 totals 15 residues. Here the CDR3 DNA reads TGTGCCAGCAGTTACTCAGACGCAGGGGCCTACGAGCAGTACTTC. Translation: CASSYSDAGAYEQYF.

The gene calls are TRBV4-1 and TRBJ1-2; D is perhaps TRBD1 (5 bases). This CDR3 region has 16 residues. In germline, CDR1 is MGHRA, CDR2 YSYEKL. V was shortened by 4 bases and J by 4 bases, with 19 bases between the two germline ends. CDR3 nucleotide sequence: TGCGCCAGCAGCCCCCAATTTTGGGGGGAACCCTATGGCTACACCTTC. As protein: CASSPQFWGEPYGYTF.

The V call is TRBV7-9, the J call TRBJ1-2; no clear D gene. Germline values: CDR1 SEHNR, CDR2 FQNEAQ (reference sequence). The V gene lost 1 base and the J gene lost 4 bases, with 4 bases spanning the gap. CDR3 length: 12 amino acids. The CDR3, as DNA: TGTGCCAGCAGCTTAGATGTCTATGGCTACACCTTC. The encoded protein is CASSLDVYGYTF.

The J gene is TRBJ1-1, the V gene TRBV3-1, with unresolved D. Trimming shortened V by 4 bases and J by 3 bases, and 9 bases separated the two germline ends. The germline gives CDR1 LGHDT, CDR2 YNNKEL (reference sequence). CDR3 size: 13 residues. CDR3 in DNA: TGTGCCAGCAGCCCACAATGGGACACTGAAGCTTTCTTT. Translation gives CASSPQWDTEAFF.

The chain combines TRBV20-1 with TRBJ2-3, with 14 bases lining up with TRBD2. This CDR3 has 21 amino acids. With 2 bases clipped from V and 0 bases from J, the junction kept 16 bases outside the gene matches. Germline lookup yields CDR1 DFQATT and CDR2 SNEGSKA (reference sequence). This chain's CDR3 is CSARPRGGLAGGAQSTDTQYF. For the CDR3, the DNA is TGCAGTGCTAGACCCCGTGGAGGACTAGCGGGAGGCGCTCAGAGCACAGATACGCAGTATTTT.

A word on this clonotype: A read error may produce the germline difference seen at one junction end. V is TRBV11-2 and J is TRBJ1-6, with D hard to call. CDR3 size: 12 residues. The germline gives CDR1 SGHAT, CDR2 FQNNGV. The CDR3 here is CANSTPNSPLHF. The CDR3 DNA sequence: TGTGCCAACAGCACCCCTAATTCACCCCTCCACTTT. The whole variable domain, remainder taken from reference TRBV11-2 and TRBJ1-6, is EAGVAQSPRYKIIEKRQSVAFWCNPISGHATLYWYQQILGQGPKLLIQFQNNGVVDDSQLPKDRFSAERLKGVDSTLKIQPAKLEDSAVYLCANSTPNSPLHFGNGTRLTVT.

This chain joins TRBV7-8 and TRBJ1-2; D is possibly TRBD1 (5 bases). The V end was cut by 5 bases, the J end by 3 bases, with 16 bases between. This CDR3 contains 15 residues. Germline V gene lookup returns CDR1 SGHVS and CDR2 FQNEAQ. The CDR3 nucleotides read TGTGCCAGCAGCCCTACCAGGGTGGGGTACTATGGCTACACCTTC. This sequence encodes CASSPTRVGYYGYTF.

The rearrangement links TRBV13 to TRBJ1-2; TRBD1 might be the D (6 bases). This CDR3 has 15 residues. Trimming took off 1 base at V and 5 bases at J, with 14 bases between the two ends. Germline CDR1 is PRHDT and CDR2 is FYEKMQ (reference sequence). The CDR3 DNA reads as TGTGCCAGCAGCTTAGACAGGGCGGGGCCGTATGGCTACACCTTC. This codes for CASSLDRAGPYGYTF.

This clonotype was counted a few times. This chain's CDR3 is CSAPSGQGAQETQYF. CDR3 nucleotide sequence: TGCAGTGCCCCAAGTGGACAGGGCGCTCAAGAGACCCAGTACTTC. The chain combines TRBV20-1 with TRBJ2-5; 8 nucleotides align to TRBD1. This CDR3 has 15 amino acids. Germline V gene data show CDR1 as DFQATT and CDR2 as SNEGSKA (reference sequence). J lost 2 bases, V lost 6 bases, and 11 bases had no gene match.

The rearrangement links TRBV7-9 to TRBJ1-1; TRBD1 agrees at 8 bases. V gave up 6 bases and J gave up 7 bases; unmatched junction bases: 7. The CDR3 length is 13 residues. In germline, CDR1 is SEHNR, CDR2 FQNEAQ (reference sequence). The CDR3 nucleotides are TGTGCCAGCAGTCTAGAACAGGGGGATGAAGCTTTCTTT. Translation gives CASSLEQGDEAFF.

This chain links TRBV19 with TRBJ1-4; no clear D. Germline V gene data show CDR1 as LNHDA and CDR2 as SQIVND (reference sequence). V was clipped by 3 bases and J by 0 bases, with 8 bases between them. The CDR3 length is 15 residues. DNA for the CDR3: TGTGCCAGTAGTATTTGGACCGCAACTAATGAAAAACTGTTTTTT. Its translation is CASSIWTATNEKLFF. Supplemented by reference TRBV19 and TRBJ1-4, the full variable domain reads DGGITQSPKYLFRKEGQNVTLSCEQNLNHDAMYWYRQDPGQGLRLIYYSQIVNDFQKGDIAEGYSVSREKKESFPLTVTSAQKNPTAFYLCASSIWTATNEKLFFGSGTQLSVL.

This clonotype was detected a few times. The chain carries TRBV4-1 and TRBJ2-6, with TRBD2 identical over 7 bases. The CDR3 is 15 amino acids. CDR1 and CDR2 (germline): MGHRA, YSYEKL. Trimming removed 6 bases from V and 8 bases from J; junction bases left unmatched: 10. CDR3 DNA: TGCGCCAGCAGGATTGGGGAGGGTCCCCCCAACGTCCTGACTTTC. Translation gives CASRIGEGPPNVLTF.

V is TRBV5-1 and J is TRBJ1-2; unclear D gene. The CDR3 extends over 13 amino acids. Germline CDR1 is SGHRS and CDR2 is YFSETQ. V shed 4 bases and J shed 7 bases, with 14 bases lying between them. The CDR3: CASSLERVLGYTF. CDR3 DNA: TGCGCCAGCAGCCTGGAGAGGGTTCTTGGCTACACCTTC. Based on the CDR3 plus reference TRBV5-1 and TRBJ1-2, the full variable domain is KAGVTQTPRYLIKTRGQQVTLSCSPISGHRSVSWYQQTPGQGLQFLFEYFSETQRNKGNFPGRFSGRQFSNSRSEMNVSTLELGDSALYLCASSLERVLGYTFGSGTRLTVV.

The chain uses TRBV29-1 and TRBJ2-3; TRBD1 agrees at 12 bases. The CDR3 loop spans 17 amino acids. V trimming: 0 bases; J trimming: 7 bases; junction bases outside the gene matches: 11. The germline V gene encodes CDR1 SQVTM and CDR2 ANQGSEA. The CDR3 DNA sequence: TGCAGCGTTGAAGAGGCCCGCCCCGGGACAGGGGGCAATACGCAGTATTTT. Amino acids: CSVEEARPGTGGNTQYF.

A few counts support this clonotype. The gene calls are TRBV4-2 and TRBJ2-1, with TRBD2 identical over 11 bases. The germline V gene encodes CDR1 LGHNA and CDR2 YNFKEQ. This CDR3 has 18 residues. The J segment lost 5 bases and the V segment lost 2 bases, leaving 11 bases of the junction unmatched. The CDR3 DNA sequence: TGTGCCAGCAGCCAAACCCTGACTAGCGGGGATATGCACAATGAGCAGTTCTTC. Protein product: CASSQTLTSGDMHNEQFF.